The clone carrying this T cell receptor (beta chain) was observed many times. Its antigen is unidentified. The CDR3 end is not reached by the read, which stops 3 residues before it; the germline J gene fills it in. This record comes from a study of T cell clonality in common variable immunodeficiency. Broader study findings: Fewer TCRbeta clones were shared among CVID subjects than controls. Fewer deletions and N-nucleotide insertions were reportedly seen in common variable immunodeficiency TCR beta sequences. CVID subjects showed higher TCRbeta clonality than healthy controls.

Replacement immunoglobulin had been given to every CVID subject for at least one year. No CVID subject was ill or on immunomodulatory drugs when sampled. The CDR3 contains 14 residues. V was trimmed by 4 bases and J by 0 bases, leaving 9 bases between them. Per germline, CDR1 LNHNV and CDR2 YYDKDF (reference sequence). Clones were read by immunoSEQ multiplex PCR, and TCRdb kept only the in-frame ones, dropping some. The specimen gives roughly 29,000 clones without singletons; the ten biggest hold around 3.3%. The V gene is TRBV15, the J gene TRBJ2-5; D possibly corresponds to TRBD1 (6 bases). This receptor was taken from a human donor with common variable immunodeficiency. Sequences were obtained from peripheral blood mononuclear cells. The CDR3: CATSKGTNQETQYF. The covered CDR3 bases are TGTGCCACCAGCAAAGGGACAAACCAAGAGACC.